The 6 T cell receptor beta chains given below trace back to one sample, sequenced in a study of T-cell memory formation after mild COVID-19. TCRdb reprocessed the 5' RACE reads via MiXCR and lists one record per CDR3 protein. This sample has 350,000 or so distinct CDR3 sequences, with over 10% found just once. The sample taken for sequencing was PBMCs or a T cell subset sorted from them (not recorded which). These receptors were obtained from a man between 18 and 29 years old who had mild COVID-19 (a few samples of this study predate the infection). Cell type and time point are not known.

This clonotype has only a few counts. The chain has TRBV5-1 and TRBJ2-7, with 7 positions matching TRBD2. V lost 7 bases and J lost 2; bases outside the gene matches: 9. The CDR3 extends over 14 amino acids. Per germline, CDR1 SGHRS and CDR2 YFSETQ. The CDR3 coding sequence is TGCGCCAGCGCGTCCGGGACTACTACCTACGAGCAGTACTTC. Translated: CASASGTTTYEQYF.

In this sample, this clonotype turned up many times. The chain has TRBV7-2 and TRBJ1-1; D gene unclear. The ends were cut back, 2 bases at V and 3 bases at J, with 10 bases in the middle. This CDR3 has 14 residues. Germline-derived CDR1 and CDR2 are SGHTA and FQGNSA. CDR3 nucleotides: TGTGCCAGCAGCTTACGGGGTGGGGACACTGAAGCTTTCTTT. Translated, it gives CASSLRGGDTEAFF.

This clonotype appeared many times. The chain uses TRBV5-6 and TRBJ2-1, with D uncertain. Germline-derived CDR1 and CDR2 are SGHDT and YYEEEE. Trimming took off 3 bases at V and 6 bases at J, with 10 bases between the two ends. CDR3 length: 13 residues. The CDR3 DNA follows: TGTGCCAGCAGCTCTCTGACTCCCAATGAGCAGTTCTTC. Translated, it gives CASSSLTPNEQFF.

The gene calls are TRBV4-1 and TRBJ2-2, with D perhaps matching TRBD2 (5 bases). Germline CDR1 and CDR2: MGHRA and YSYEKL. CDR3 size: 17 residues. V gave up 0 bases and J gave up 0 bases, with 11 bases separating them. DNA of the CDR3: TGCGCCAGCAGCCAAGAACAAGAGGGAGCGAACACCGGGGAGCTGTTTTTT. It codes for CASSQEQEGANTGELFF.

Only a few counts were recorded for this clonotype. The CDR3 sequence: CASGGDYGYTF. CDR3 DNA: TGTGCCAGCGGGGGTGACTATGGCTACACCTTC. The chain joins TRBV9 to TRBJ1-2; D possibly corresponds to TRBD1 (5 bases). The length of the CDR3 is 11 residues. V gave up 7 bases and J gave up 3 bases, with 7 bases separating them. Germline CDR1 SGDLS, CDR2 YYNGEE.

This clonotype occurred a few times. The chain joins TRBV27 to TRBJ2-2; D is ambiguous. Trimming cost V 2 bases and J 4 bases, with 14 bases left between them. Germline V CDR1 and CDR2: MNHEY, SMNVEV (reference sequence). The CDR3 is 16 amino acids. The CDR3 sequence: CASSLAVHYPTGELFF. Written as DNA, the CDR3 is TGTGCCAGCAGTTTAGCGGTTCACTACCCCACCGGGGAGCTGTTTTTT.